This entry lists 17 T cell receptor beta chains sequenced from one sample in a study of OX40 agonist ivuxolimab in advanced cancers. Measured with immunoSEQ multiplex PCR; TCRdb has only the in-frame clones, and not every one. The profile covers about 65,000 clones, with around nine tenths appearing a single time and less than 0.4% taken by the ten largest. The specimen was CD4+ or CD8+ T cells sorted from blood, collected in a trial of the OX40 agonist ivuxolimab. The receptor set was obtained from an adult with an advanced solid tumor such as melanoma, head and neck, liver or kidney cancer.

The chain uses TRBV6-5 and TRBJ2-7, with 9 bases that match TRBD1. This CDR3 has 14 residues. Trimming cost V 5 bases and J 2 bases; bases outside gene matches: 4. Germline values: CDR1 MNHEY, CDR2 SVGAGI. Here the CDR3 reads CASSSGTGTYEQYF. In DNA form, the CDR3 reads TGTGCCAGCAGTAGTGGGACAGGGACCTACGAGCAGTACTTC.

This sequence joins TRBV18 and TRBJ2-7; D remains ambiguous. CDR3 size: 13 residues. The V and J ends lost 0 bases and 4 bases respectively, with 7 bases between them. From germline, CDR1 is KGHSH and CDR2 LQKENI. The CDR3 DNA is TGTGCCAGCTCACCACCGGGCGTGTACGAGCAGTACTTC. Residues: CASSPPGVYEQYF.

The V gene is TRBV6-6, the J gene TRBJ2-7; 8 nucleotides align to TRBD1. The V segment lost 6 bases and the J segment 4 bases; nucleotides outside the gene matches: 8. Germline assignment: CDR1 MNHNY and CDR2 SVGAGI (reference sequence). The CDR3 runs to 14 residues. CDR3 nucleotides: TGTGCCAGCAGCTTCCGGGACAGGTTATACGAGCAGTACTTC. The encoded protein is CASSFRDRLYEQYF.

This chain joins TRBV19 and TRBJ1-6; 8 nucleotides align to TRBD1. Germline V gene data show CDR1 as LNHDA and CDR2 as SQIVND (reference sequence). This CDR3 is 16 amino acids long. V lost 5 bases to trimming and J lost 6 bases; unmatched junction nucleotides: 9. The CDR3 DNA is TGTGCCAGTAGTCCCTGGACAGGGTCAAGTAATTCACCCCTCCACTTT. This translates into CASSPWTGSSNSPLHF.

The gene calls are TRBV9 and TRBJ2-5, with D perhaps assigned TRBD1 or TRBD2 (6 bases each). This CDR3 has 16 residues. Germline V gene sequence: CDR1 SGDLS, CDR2 YYNGEE. The V end was cut by 0 bases, the J end by 5 bases, with 17 bases between. The CDR3 protein is CASSVVGGPTAETQYF. CDR3 bases: TGTGCCAGCAGCGTAGTCGGGGGCCCCACCGCGGAGACCCAGTACTTC.

The chain recombines TRBV5-8 with TRBJ2-5, with a weak D call TRBD1 (5 bases). V lost 6 bases, J lost 5 bases, and 17 bases lay in between. The germline CDR1 and CDR2 sequences are SGHTS and YDEGEE. The CDR3 is 14 residues long. The CDR3 DNA reads TGTGCCAGCACCCCAGGGCCACAACGGGAGACCCAGTACTTC. This translates into CASTPGPQRETQYF.

This clone was counted only a few times. V gene TRBV18 combines with J gene TRBJ2-5; TRBD1 might be the D (7 bases). This CDR3 region has 17 residues. Trimming removed 0 bases at V and 3 bases at J, with 17 bases between. CDR1 and CDR2 from the germline V gene are KGHSH and LQKENI. CDR3 loop: CASSPPLRQGGKETQYF. CDR3 DNA sequence: TGTGCCAGCTCACCACCACTAAGACAGGGAGGTAAAGAGACCCAGTACTTC.

J is TRBJ2-3 and V is TRBV14; the D is unclear. The CDR3 consists of 18 residues. The germline V and J ends were trimmed by 5 bases and 3 bases, with 24 bases remaining between them. CDR1 and CDR2 from the germline V gene are SGHDN and FVKESK. The DNA of the CDR3 is TGTGCCAGCAGCAAAAGGGCCGCTTTGGCGGCTGGGACAGATACGCAGTATTTT. Its translation is CASSKRAALAAGTDTQYF. Together with reference TRBV14 and TRBJ2-3, the CDR3 gives the full variable domain: EAGVTQFPSHSVIEKGQTVTLRCDPISGHDNLYWYRRVMGKEIKFLLHFVKESKQDESGMPNNRFLAERTGGTYSTLKVQPAELEDSGVYFCASSKRAALAAGTDTQYFGPGTRLTVL.

This chain uses TRBV6-5 with TRBJ1-1; D is ambiguous. Germline assignment: CDR1 MNHEY and CDR2 SVGAGI. The CDR3 is 11 residues long. V lost 6 bases and J 5 bases, leaving 7 bases between the germline ends. The DNA of the CDR3 is TGTGCCAGCAGATATGAGACTGAAGCTTTCTTT. Residues: CASRYETEAFF.

The chain combines TRBV14 with TRBJ2-3; TRBD2 matches at 11 bases. CDR1 SGHDN and CDR2 FVKESK come from the germline V gene. The CDR3 spans 14 residues. V was clipped by 4 bases and J by 4 bases; unmatched bases: 1. The CDR3 protein is CASSLSGGADTQYF. The DNA of the CDR3 is TGTGCCAGCAGCCTTAGCGGGGGGGCAGATACGCAGTATTTT.

This clone was found a few times. This chain joins TRBV20-1 and TRBJ1-1; maybe TRBD1 (6 bases). Germline assignment: CDR1 DFQATT and CDR2 SNEGSKA (reference sequence). V was clipped by 6 bases and J by 6 bases, with 11 bases between them. The CDR3 covers 11 residues. For the CDR3, the DNA is TGCAGTGCCACAGGGTATCCTGAAGCTTTCTTT. It is translated as CSATGYPEAFF.

Judged by abundance, this clone is medium-sized. The gene calls are TRBV6-5 and TRBJ1-6; D unclear. Per germline, CDR1 MNHEY and CDR2 SVGAGI. The CDR3 has 12 amino acids. Trimming shortened V by 6 bases and J by 7 bases, and 7 bases separated the two germline ends. CDR3 DNA: TGTGCCAGCAGAAAGACGAATTCACCCCTCCACTTT. Protein product: CASRKTNSPLHF.

V and J are TRBV21-1 and TRBJ1-1. TRBV21-1 is noted as a pseudogene. CDR3 length: 15 amino acids. The CDR3 DNA is TGTGCCAGCAGCAAAGGGCCGACGGGGAACACTGAAGCTTTCTTT. Its protein is CASSKGPTGNTEAFF.

This chain joins TRBV15 and TRBJ2-7; the D gene is possibly TRBD1 (6 bases). This CDR3 contains 14 residues. CDR1 and CDR2 from the germline V gene are LNHNV and YYDKDF (reference sequence). V gave up 2 bases and J gave up 2 bases, with 10 bases separating them. The CDR3, as DNA: TGTGCCACCAGCAGACAGGGGTCCCCCTACGAGCAGTACTTC. It codes for CATSRQGSPYEQYF.

The chain carries TRBV7-9 and TRBJ2-1; D is ambiguous. The CDR3 totals 11 residues. Trimming pared 1 base from V and 15 bases from J, leaving 10 bases between. CDR1 SEHNR and CDR2 FQNEAQ come from the germline V gene (reference sequence). For the CDR3, the DNA is TGTGCCAGCAGCTTAGAAGACCTGTTGTTCTTC. Its translation is CASSLEDLLFF.

The chain couples TRBV4-2 to TRBJ2-3, with 14 bases identical to TRBD2. The V and J ends lost 1 base and 0 bases, in that order; junction bases with no gene match: 12. This CDR3 contains 21 residues. Germline CDR1 is LGHNA and CDR2 is YNFKEQ. CDR3 loop: CASSQAIRLAGGPSSTDTQYF. CDR3 DNA sequence: TGTGCCAGCAGCCAAGCCATACGACTAGCGGGGGGGCCCTCTAGCACAGATACGCAGTATTTT.

The V call is TRBV5-4, the J call TRBJ2-7; 7 nucleotides agree with TRBD1. The CDR3 consists of 15 residues. Germline CDR1 is SGHNT and CDR2 is YYREEE (reference sequence). The V gene end was trimmed by 1 base and the J gene end by 6 bases; junction bases not matched to a gene: 10. CDR3 bases: TGTGCCAGCAGCTTGAGTAGCCAGGGGGTAAGCGAGCAGTACTTC. It translates to CASSLSSQGVSEQYF.